This TCR beta chain was sequenced in a study of ipilimumab plus nivolumab after autologous stem cell transplantation. Sequencing used immunoSEQ multiplex PCR; TCRdb keeps in-frame clones, though not all of them. This sample yields 10,000 to 15,000 clones, of which 60% to 75% are seen a single time; approximately 17% belongs to the top ten. This CDR3 contains 15 residues. V shed 4 bases and J 5 bases; nucleotides not matched to a gene: 5. Germline V lookup: CDR1 SGHNT, CDR2 YYREEE (reference sequence). Here the sequenced sample was PBMCs, taken in a trial of ipilimumab plus nivolumab as post-transplant consolidation. This TCR came from a male donor with diffuse large B-cell lymphoma. J is TRBJ2-3 and V is TRBV5-4; TRBD2 matches 12 bases. CDR3 sequence reads: CASSKLAGGGDTQYF. CDR3 bases: TGTGCCAGCAGCAAACTAGCGGGGGGTGGAGATACGCAGTATTTT. The variable domain in full, with the rest retrieved from reference TRBV5-4 and TRBJ2-3, is ETGVTQSPTHLIKTRGQQVTLRCSSQSGHNTVSWYQQALGQGPQFIFQYYREEENGRGNFPPRFSGLQFPNYSSELNVNALELDDSALYLCASSKLAGGGDTQYFGPGTRLTVL.